This TCR beta chain was observed in a study of cytomegalovirus exposure and HLA in healthy donors. Germline values: CDR1 SGDLS, CDR2 YYNGEE. This CDR3 spans 14 amino acids. V was pared by 0 bases and J by 0 bases, with 6 bases between. With 60 Vbeta and 13 Jbeta primers, the PCR was carried out. Assay: immunoSEQ multiplex PCR; the TCRdb copy retains only in-frame clones and omits some. The sample holds approximately 220,000 clones, over 60% seen once. J is TRBJ1-1 and V is TRBV9, with TRBD1 as a possible D gene (5 bases). The TCR originated in a male donor in good health and CMV-seronegative. Sequencing input: PBMCs. The CDR3: CASSVGQMNTEAFF. For the CDR3, the DNA is TGTGCCAGCAGCGTAGGACAGATGAACACTGAAGCTTTCTTT.